The rows below give T cell receptor beta chains drawn from one sample of a study of shared clonotypes between healthy human individuals. The method was immunoSEQ multiplex PCR; TCRdb's version includes in-frame clones alone and lacks a portion of them. The sample shows more than 2 million clones, roughly 94% of them seen only once. Sequenced sample: naive CD4+ T cells sorted from blood. Receptor source: a young man in good health. The CDR3 runs from the conserved cysteine through the conserved F or W. The D gene is left open where the match is weak. Clone size is shown for a subset of rows, as once, few, many or a class of expanded clone.

TRBV11-2	TRBJ1-1	TRBD1	NA	CASSNDRDTEAFF	TGTGCCAGCAGCAATGACAGGGACACTGAAGCTTTCTTT
TRBV5-6	TRBJ2-5	TRBD2	NA	CASSLTTSPISQETQYF	TGTGCCAGCAGCCTAACGACTAGCCCAATTAGCCAAGAGACCCAGTACTTC
TRBV10-2	TRBJ1-3	NA	NA	CASSGGHSGNTIYF	TGCGCCAGCAGTGGCGGGCACTCTGGAAACACCATATATTTT
TRBV29-1	TRBJ2-3	NA	NA	CSVGRTDTQYF	TGCAGCGTCGGCAGGACAGATACGCAGTATTTT
TRBV1	TRBJ2-1	NA	NA	CTSSQDPHRGRWDNEQFF	TGCACCAGCAGCCAAGATCCCCACAGGGGACGTTGGGACAATGAGCAGTTCTTC
TRBV6-1	TRBJ1-4	NA	NA	CASSDLSASEKLFF	TGTGCCAGCAGTGACCTATCAGCTTCAGAAAAACTGTTTTTT
TRBV11-2	TRBJ1-4	NA	once	CASSFPLGGAEKLFF	TGTGCCAGCAGCTTCCCTTTGGGAGGGGCTGAAAAACTGTTTTTT
TRBV5-1	TRBJ2-3	TRBD2	NA	CASSLGGGRAADTQYF	TGCGCCAGCAGCTTGGGTGGCGGGAGGGCTGCAGATACGCAGTATTTT
TRBV18	TRBJ1-6	NA	NA	CASSPPGAVSYNSPLHF	TGTGCCAGCTCACCACCTGGGGCGGTCTCCTATAATTCACCCCTCCACTTT
TRBV11-2	TRBJ2-3	TRBD2	NA	CASSLLAGRDTQYF	TGTGCCAGCAGCTTACTAGCGGGTAGAGATACGCAGTATTTT
TRBV10-1	TRBJ2-2	NA	NA	CASSDERKGGTGELFF	TGCGCCAGCAGTGATGAGAGGAAGGGGGGGACCGGGGAGCTGTTTTTT
TRBV6-5	TRBJ2-7	TRBD2	once	CASTDSGRAGYEQYF	TGTGCCAGCACTGATAGCGGGAGGGCCGGGTACGAGCAGTACTTC
TRBV6-1	TRBJ2-7	NA	NA	CASSEGQTFSYEQYF	TGTGCCAGCAGTGAAGGACAGACCTTCTCCTACGAGCAGTACTTC
TRBV29-1	TRBJ2-5	TRBD2	NA	CSVLLAGGPQTQYF	TGCAGCGTTTTACTAGCGGGGGGCCCACAGACCCAGTACTTC
TRBV7-2	TRBJ2-1	TRBD1	NA	CASSSWTGGYNEQFF	TGTGCCAGCAGCTCCTGGACAGGGGGCTACAATGAGCAGTTCTTC
TRBV6-1	TRBJ1-5	NA	NA	CASSDRPWTDSNQPQHF	TGTGCCAGCAGTGACCGCCCATGGACAGATAGCAATCAGCCCCAGCATTTT
TRBV4-1	TRBJ1-3	NA	few	CASSQPTGPSGNTIYF	TGCGCCAGCAGCCAACCGACAGGACCCTCTGGAAACACCATATATTTT
TRBV7-9	TRBJ2-7	NA	NA	CASSSGTIPYEQYF	TGTGCCAGCAGCTCCGGGACAATTCCCTACGAGCAGTACTTC
TRBV5-1	TRBJ1-1	NA	NA	CASSFGWTNTEAFF	TGCGCCAGCAGCTTTGGGTGGACTAACACTGAAGCTTTCTTT
TRBV5-4	TRBJ2-1	NA	NA	CASSWGTNKRNNEQFF	TGTGCCAGCAGCTGGGGGACGAATAAAAGGAACAATGAGCAGTTCTTC
TRBV6-6	TRBJ2-2	NA	NA	CASSGTGELFF	TGTGCCAGCTCGGGTACCGGGGAGCTGTTTTTT
TRBV4-2	TRBJ1-6	TRBD1	NA	CASSQGQGASSYNSPLHF	TGTGCCAGCAGCCAAGGACAGGGAGCCAGCTCCTATAATTCACCCCTCCACTTT
TRBV7-9	TRBJ2-7	NA	NA	CASSASPILTDSYEQYF	TGTGCCAGCAGCGCTTCTCCCATCCTGACAGACTCCTACGAGCAGTACTTC
TRBV29-1	TRBJ2-1	NA	NA	CSVEGRNEQFF	TGCAGCGTTGAAGGGCGCAATGAGCAGTTCTTC
TRBV25-1	TRBJ1-4	NA	NA	CASSELKGLNEKLFF	TGTGCCAGCAGTGAATTGAAGGGATTAAATGAAAAACTGTTTTTT
TRBV5-8	TRBJ1-1	NA	NA	CASSLAGSVNTEAFF	TGTGCCAGCAGCTTGGCCGGTTCGGTGAACACTGAAGCTTTCTTT
TRBV5-1	TRBJ1-6	TRBD1	NA	CASSWDRVGEGSPLHF	TGCGCCAGCAGCTGGGACAGGGTTGGGGAGGGTTCACCCCTCCACTTT
TRBV19	TRBJ2-3	TRBD2	NA	CASRLAGTDTQYF	TGTGCCAGTAGGTTAGCGGGGACCGATACGCAGTATTTT
TRBV7-3	TRBJ2-3	NA	NA	CASSLGQTGTDTQYF	TGTGCCAGCAGCTTGGGGCAGACCGGCACAGATACGCAGTATTTT
TRBV20-1	TRBJ1-4	NA	once	CSASRDEKLFF	TGCAGTGCTAGCAGGGACGAAAAACTGTTTTTT
TRBV5-1	TRBJ1-6	NA	few	CASRRRLEAGGSPLHF	TGCGCCAGCCGCCGACGGCTTGAGGCGGGGGGATCACCCCTCCACTTT
TRBV28	TRBJ1-1	NA	NA	CASRIAGQRRGEAFF	TGTGCCAGCAGGATAGCGGGGCAGCGTCGAGGTGAAGCTTTCTTT
TRBV1	TRBJ2-4	NA	NA	CVVHPTSSQELVAGKNIQYF	TGCGTAGTTCACCCCACCAGCAGCCAAGAGCTCGTAGCGGGCAAAAACATTCAGTACTTC
TRBV2	TRBJ1-1	NA	NA	CASNQGQGTEAFF	TGTGCCAGCAATCAAGGTCAGGGCACTGAAGCTTTCTTT
TRBV28	TRBJ2-7	NA	NA	CASSLGRLATYEQYF	TGTGCCAGCAGTCTGGGGCGACTGGCGACCTACGAGCAGTACTTC
TRBV6-5	TRBJ2-4	NA	NA	CASYGGLAKNIQYF	TGTGCCAGCTACGGCGGGTTAGCCAAAAACATTCAGTACTTC
TRBV2	TRBJ1-4	NA	NA	CASSEPRGDNEKLFF	TGTGCCAGCAGTGAACCTAGGGGGGATAATGAAAAACTGTTTTTT
TRBV6-5	TRBJ2-7	NA	once	CASSYGQGRYEQYF	TGTGCCAGCAGTTACGGCCAGGGCCGCTACGAGCAGTACTTC
TRBV27	TRBJ2-7	TRBD2	NA	CASSSSPLGGLAEVSSNEQYF	TGTGCCAGCAGTTCCAGCCCATTGGGTGGACTAGCGGAAGTCTCATCCAACGAGCAGTACTTC
TRBV4-1	TRBJ1-4	NA	NA	CASSQERGQPNEKLFF	TGCGCCAGCAGCCAAGAGCGGGGTCAGCCTAATGAAAAACTGTTTTTT
TRBV29-1	TRBJ2-3	TRBD1	NA	CSVGADRGTDTQYF	TGCAGCGTTGGGGCGGACAGGGGCACAGATACGCAGTATTTT
TRBV10-3	TRBJ1-5	TRBD1	NA	CAISETGTGGVQPQHF	TGTGCCATCAGTGAGACCGGGACAGGGGGCGTTCAGCCCCAGCATTTT
TRBV30	TRBJ1-6	NA	NA	CAWSVGRTRSYNSPLHF	TGTGCCTGGAGTGTAGGCCGGACCCGGTCCTATAATTCACCCCTCCACTTT
TRBV30	TRBJ2-1	TRBD1	NA	CAWSVQGYNEQFF	TGTGCCTGGAGTGTACAGGGGTACAATGAGCAGTTCTTC
TRBV5-4	TRBJ2-1	NA	NA	CASSHATRDNEQFF	TGTGCCAGCAGTCATGCGACTAGGGATAATGAGCAGTTCTTC
TRBV30	TRBJ2-5	NA	NA	CAWSTGQETQYF	TGTGCCTGGAGTACAGGGCAGGAGACCCAGTACTTC
TRBV5-1	TRBJ2-5	NA	once	CASSPGGGETQYF	TGCGCCAGCAGCCCCGGCGGCGGGGAGACCCAGTACTTC
TRBV10-3	TRBJ1-1	TRBD1	many	CAISVTGGPTEAFF	TGTGCCATCAGTGTGACAGGGGGACCCACTGAAGCTTTCTTT
TRBV2	TRBJ2-2	NA	NA	CASCPPLNTGELFF	TGTGCCAGCTGTCCGCCTCTAAACACCGGGGAGCTGTTTTTT
TRBV5-1	TRBJ1-5	NA	NA	CASSPGTTNQPQHF	TGCGCCAGCAGCCCCGGGACAACTAATCAGCCCCAGCATTTT
TRBV30	TRBJ1-1	NA	NA	CAWSVQLANTEAFF	TGTGCCTGGAGTGTACAGTTAGCAAACACTGAAGCTTTCTTT
TRBV4-2	TRBJ1-5	NA	NA	CASSQERAAYQPQHF	TGTGCCAGCAGCCAAGAAAGGGCAGCCTATCAGCCCCAGCATTTT
TRBV2	TRBJ1-4	TRBD1	NA	CASSERDRGRTTNEKLFF	TGTGCCAGCAGTGAAAGGGACAGGGGGCGAACAACTAATGAAAAACTGTTTTTT